The 24 T cell receptor beta chains reported below all come from one sample, sequenced in a study of T cells after yellow fever vaccination. Via MiXCR, TCRdb re-called the 5' RACE reads, giving one row per CDR3 protein. Here the sample spans 300,000 or so distinct CDR3 sequences, 3.5% to 4.5% being singletons. The sample in question was PBMCs, obtained 5 days after the yellow fever booster vaccination. Receptor source: a man between 18 and 29 years old who received the YFV17D yellow fever vaccine.

The genes are TRBV12-5 and TRBJ2-1, with D uncertain. The CDR3 length is 13 residues. V shed 7 bases and J shed 8 bases, with 15 bases lying between them. Germline-derived CDR1 and CDR2 are LGHNT and FRNRAP. CDR3 region: CASARSRLDEQFF. The CDR3 DNA follows: TGTGCTAGTGCCCGGAGCAGGCTCGATGAGCAGTTCTTC. Using reference TRBV12-5 and TRBJ2-1 for the parts outside the CDR3, the full variable domain is DARVTQTPRHKVTEMGQEVTMRCQPILGHNTVFWYRQTMMQGLELLAYFRNRAPLDDSGMPKDRFSAEMPDATLATLKIQPSEPRDSAVYFCASARSRLDEQFFGPGTRLTVL.

This clonotype was counted ten times or more. The V gene is TRBV14, the J gene TRBJ2-3; D perhaps matches TRBD1 (5 bases). The CDR3 contains 14 residues. V was pared by 4 bases and J by 10 bases, with 18 bases between. Germline CDR1 reads SGHDN; CDR2 reads FVKESK. CDR3 in DNA: TGTGCCAGCAGCCTATCAGGGCCCTGGATGGCGCAGTATTTT. Translation gives CASSLSGPWMAQYF.

The chain links TRBV7-9 to TRBJ2-1; D unresolved. CDR3 length: 12 residues. The V end lost 4 bases, the J end lost 4 bases, and 5 bases lay between the germline ends. CDR1 is SEHNR and CDR2 is FQNEAQ in the germline V gene (reference sequence). The CDR3, as DNA: TGTGCCAGCAGCTCCGGATACAATGAGCAGTTCTTC. This encodes CASSSGYNEQFF.

This clonotype was recorded at least ten times. This chain joins TRBV27 and TRBJ2-2; D is ambiguous. The CDR3 consists of 15 residues. Trimming took off 5 bases at V and 0 bases at J, with 10 bases between the two ends. The germline V gene has CDR1 MNHEY and CDR2 SMNVEV (reference sequence). CDR3 protein: CASSTNGPNTGELFF. The CDR3, as DNA: TGTGCCAGCAGTACCAATGGGCCGAACACCGGGGAGCTGTTTTTT.

The chain employs TRBV20-1 and TRBJ1-5, with D tentatively TRBD1 (5 bases). CDR1 and CDR2 (germline): DFQATT, SNEGSKA (reference sequence). V was trimmed by 1 base and J by 6 bases, leaving 7 bases between them. The CDR3 runs to 12 residues. CDR3 protein: CSARVQGQPQHF. CDR3 sequence (DNA): TGCAGTGCTAGAGTGCAGGGTCAGCCCCAGCATTTT.

This clonotype has at least ten counts. The chain recombines TRBV9 with TRBJ2-3, with TRBD2 matching 10 bases. The J segment lost 2 bases and the V segment lost 0 bases, leaving 6 bases of the junction unmatched. Germline values: CDR1 SGDLS, CDR2 YYNGEE. CDR3 size: 17 residues. The CDR3: CASSVEGAGGPTDTQYF. The CDR3 nucleotides read TGTGCCAGCAGCGTAGAGGGAGCGGGGGGGCCCACAGATACGCAGTATTTT.

This clonotype has a handful of counts. This chain uses TRBV7-9 with TRBJ2-1; 13 bases align to TRBD2. The ends lost 4 bases at V and 7 bases at J; junction bases unmatched: 10. CDR1 and CDR2 (germline): SEHNR, FQNEAQ (reference sequence). The CDR3 is 17 residues long. The CDR3 region has the DNA TGTGCCAGCAGCTCAATTAAAGGGACTAGCGGGGAAAATGAGCAGTTCTTC. Its protein is CASSSIKGTSGENEQFF.

The chain uses TRBV7-3 and TRBJ2-1; the D call may be TRBD1 or TRBD2 (5 bases each). Germline lookup yields CDR1 SGHTA and CDR2 FQGTGA. V was pared by 1 base and J by 10 bases, with 11 bases between. The CDR3 has 13 amino acids. The CDR3 reads CASSLIEGNEQFF. The CDR3 nucleotides read TGTGCCAGCAGCTTAATAGAGGGGAACGAGCAGTTCTTC.

This sequence joins TRBV20-1 and TRBJ1-5; 8 bases are shared with TRBD1. Germline assignment: CDR1 DFQATT and CDR2 SNEGSKA (reference sequence). The V segment lost 7 bases and the J segment 4 bases; nucleotides outside the gene matches: 9. The CDR3 has 14 amino acids. Here the CDR3 reads CSGKTGAENQPQHF. The CDR3, as DNA: TGCAGTGGCAAGACAGGGGCGGAGAATCAGCCCCAGCATTTT.

This clonotype occurred many times. The genes are TRBV20-1 and TRBJ2-3; TRBD1 matches at 8 bases. Germline assignment: CDR1 DFQATT and CDR2 SNEGSKA (reference sequence). CDR3 length: 13 residues. The V gene end was trimmed by 6 bases and the J gene end by 4 bases; junction bases not matched to a gene: 6. The CDR3 protein is CSAPDRGPDTQYF. CDR3 coding DNA: TGCAGTGCCCCCGACAGGGGCCCAGATACGCAGTATTTT.

This clonotype occurred a few times. This chain links TRBV7-2 with TRBJ1-2; D is ambiguous. The CDR3 runs 15 residues. With 5 bases removed from V and 4 bases from J, the gap between germline ends came to 17 bases. Germline V CDR1 and CDR2: SGHTA, FQGNSA. CDR3: CASSPGTGPGYGYTF. The DNA of the CDR3 is TGTGCCAGCAGCCCGGGTACCGGCCCCGGCTATGGCTACACCTTC.

The J gene is TRBJ2-3, the V gene TRBV5-5, with TRBD1 identical over 7 bases. The germline gives CDR1 SGHKS, CDR2 YYEKEE (reference sequence). The J segment lost 0 bases and the V segment lost 4 bases, leaving 2 bases of the junction unmatched. The CDR3 is 14 residues long. The chain's CDR3 is CASSGQASTDTQYF. For the CDR3, the DNA is TGTGCCAGCAGCGGACAGGCTAGCACAGATACGCAGTATTTT.

This clonotype occurred a few times. This rearrangement joins TRBV11-2 to TRBJ1-6; the D is unclear. Germline V gene sequence: CDR1 SGHAT, CDR2 FQNNGV. This CDR3 is built from 13 residues. V shed 1 base and J shed 11 bases, with 9 bases lying between them. The CDR3 coding sequence is TGTGCCAGCAGCTTAGGCGGAGCCCCACCCCTCCACTTT. Translating gives CASSLGGAPPLHF.

The genes are TRBV9 and TRBJ1-1; D is unclear. V lost 4 bases to trimming and J lost 0 bases, with 13 bases between them. The CDR3 is made up of 15 amino acids. The germline CDR1 and CDR2 sequences are SGDLS and YYNGEE. The CDR3 region has the DNA TGTGCCAGCAGCCCACGTACTACCCTGAACACTGAAGCTTTCTTT. Translated: CASSPRTTLNTEAFF.

This clonotype was found a few times. This rearrangement joins TRBV28 to TRBJ2-2, with a tentative D call TRBD1 (6 bases). CDR1 and CDR2 (germline): MDHEN, SYDVKM. The CDR3 consists of 17 residues. V was trimmed by 4 bases and J by 6 bases, leaving 21 bases between them. The CDR3 loop reads CASSSAATGNDAGELFF. In nucleotides, the CDR3 is TGTGCCAGCAGTTCTGCGGCTACAGGGAACGACGCCGGGGAGCTGTTTTTT.

The chain uses TRBV5-5 and TRBJ2-7, with 11 bases lining up with TRBD2. The CDR3 consists of 16 residues. The ends lost 4 bases at V and 0 bases at J; junction bases unmatched: 6. Per the germline V gene, CDR1 is SGHKS and CDR2 is YYEKEE (reference sequence). This CDR3 is CASSDIAGGNSYEQYF. CDR3 in DNA: TGTGCCAGCAGCGACATAGCGGGGGGGAACTCCTACGAGCAGTACTTC.

This clonotype was found many times. The rearrangement uses TRBV12-3 or TRBV12-4 and TRBJ1-2; no clear D. CDR3 length: 14 amino acids. The ends were cut back, 1 base at V and 4 bases at J, with 10 bases in the middle. DNA of the CDR3: TGTGCCAGCAGTTTAGGGGGTAGCGGCTATGGCTACACCTTC. It specifies CASSLGGSGYGYTF.

This clonotype has just a few counts. The chain has TRBV5-1 and TRBJ1-2, with 9 positions matching TRBD1. J was trimmed by 7 bases and V by 4 bases; bases with no gene match: 11. The CDR3 extends over 15 amino acids. Germline V gene data show CDR1 as SGHRS and CDR2 as YFSETQ. CDR3 in DNA: TGCGCCAGCAGCACCGGGACAGGGCCTATGTCTGGCTACACCTTC. It encodes CASSTGTGPMSGYTF.

This chain links TRBV7-2 with TRBJ2-5; the D is unclear. Trimming left V 8 bases short and J 2 bases short, with 12 bases between. Germline lookup yields CDR1 SGHTA and CDR2 FQGNSA. This CDR3 has 13 amino acids. In nucleotides, the CDR3 is TGTGCCAGCTCACCCTGGGTGCAAGAGACCCAGTACTTC. It yields the protein CASSPWVQETQYF.

The table lists this clonotype with many counts. This rearrangement joins TRBV12-3 or TRBV12-4 to TRBJ2-1; 10 positions match TRBD1. The junction had 6 bases not matched to a gene; V was cut back by 4 bases and J by 6 bases. The CDR3 has 15 residues. The CDR3 is CASSSGDRGFNEQFF. CDR3 nucleotide sequence: TGTGCCAGCAGTTCAGGGGACAGGGGTTTCAATGAGCAGTTCTTC.

This clonotype appeared many times. The chain joins TRBV18 to TRBJ2-2; D unclear. This CDR3 region has 14 residues. Trimming shortened V by 6 bases and J by 3 bases, and 11 bases separated the two germline ends. Germline lookup yields CDR1 KGHSH and CDR2 LQKENI. The CDR3 region has the DNA TGTGCCAGCTCCGAGACACTTTACACCGGGGAGCTGTTTTTT. Translating gives CASSETLYTGELFF. Full variable domain (rest looked up from reference TRBV18 and TRBJ2-2): NAGVMQNPRHLVRRRGQEARLRCSPMKGHSHVYWYRQLPEEGLKFMVYLQKENIIDESGMPKERFSAEFPKEGPSILRIQQVVRGDSAAYFCASSETLYTGELFFGEGSRLTVL.

This sequence joins TRBV9 and TRBJ2-5, with 9 bases lining up with TRBD1. Germline V lookup: CDR1 SGDLS, CDR2 YYNGEE. With V trimmed by 3 bases and J by 5 bases, 8 bases remained unmatched. This CDR3 is 15 amino acids long. The CDR3 reads CASSEGTGKLETQYF. The CDR3 DNA follows: TGTGCCAGCAGCGAGGGGACAGGGAAGCTGGAGACCCAGTACTTC. Filled out from reference TRBV9 and TRBJ2-5, the complete variable domain reads DSGVTQTPKHLITATGQRVTLRCSPRSGDLSVYWYQQSLDQGLQFLIQYYNGEERAKGNILERFSAQQFPDLHSELNLSSLELGDSALYFCASSEGTGKLETQYFGPGTRLLVL.

With regard to this clonotype: The junction differs from germline at one of its ends, possibly a read error. This chain links TRBV7-9 with TRBJ1-1; D not resolved. The CDR3 runs 14 residues. From germline, CDR1 is SEHNR and CDR2 FQNEAQ (reference sequence). CDR3 residues: CASSLSWVNSEAFF. The CDR3 nucleotides are TGTGCCAGCAGCTTATCTTGGGTGAACTCTGAAGCTTTCTTT.

This clonotype was observed at least ten times. This chain links TRBV6-2 or TRBV6-3 with TRBJ2-2; no firm D call. Per the germline V gene, CDR1 is MNHEY and CDR2 is SVGEGT. The CDR3 runs to 13 residues. The germline V and J ends were trimmed by 6 bases and 7 bases, with 12 bases remaining between them. The CDR3 coding sequence is TGTGCCAGCAGCCTCGGATCTTTCGGGGAGCTGTTTTTT. Translated, it gives CASSLGSFGELFF.